These 8 T cell receptor beta chains share one sample of origin, sequenced in a study of cytomegalovirus exposure and HLA in healthy donors. Use of 60 Vbeta and 13 Jbeta primers characterized the PCR. Libraries were prepared by immunoSEQ multiplex PCR; TCRdb keeps only in-frame clonotypes and omits some of them. The sample lists fewer than 150,000 clones, about 80% occurring once. The sample taken for sequencing was PBMCs. These receptors were collected from a man aged 40-50 years in good health and CMV-seropositive.

J is TRBJ2-3 and V is TRBV5-4, with 13 positions matching TRBD2. This CDR3 is built from 16 residues. The germline V gene has CDR1 SGHNT and CDR2 YYREEE (reference sequence). Trimming cost V 4 bases and J 1 base; bases outside gene matches: 3. The CDR3 nucleotides read TGTGCCAGCAGCCGGGGACTAGCGGGACGCACAGATACGCAGTATTTT. It is translated as CASSRGLAGRTDTQYF.

This chain links TRBV28 with TRBJ1-4; D not certain. Trimming pared 5 bases from V and 0 bases from J, leaving 10 bases between. The CDR3 extends over 15 amino acids. The germline V gene has CDR1 MDHEN and CDR2 SYDVKM. The CDR3 loop is CASSPGRATNEKLFF. CDR3 in DNA: TGTGCCAGCAGTCCCGGGAGGGCAACTAATGAAAAACTGTTTTTT.

The CDR3 region is CASASKGHYEQYF. CDR3 nucleotide sequence: TGTGCCAGCGCCTCAAAGGGGCACTACGAGCAGTACTTC. This sequence joins TRBV11-3 and TRBJ2-7; a weak D match, TRBD1 (5 bases). The CDR3 totals 13 residues. The germline V and J ends were trimmed by 8 bases and 3 bases, with 14 bases remaining between them. The germline gives CDR1 SGHNT, CDR2 YENEEA.

The chain links TRBV14 to TRBJ2-7, with 8 bases lining up with TRBD2. In germline, CDR1 is SGHDN, CDR2 FVKESK. The ends lost 1 base at V and 8 bases at J; junction bases unmatched: 16. The CDR3 is 17 residues long. This CDR3 is CASSQGRSGLARIKQYF. The CDR3, as DNA: TGTGCCAGCAGCCAAGGCCGATCCGGACTAGCCCGGATAAAGCAGTACTTC.

The V gene is TRBV18, the J gene TRBJ1-3; unclear D gene. Trimming cost V 2 bases and J 3 bases, with 8 bases left between them. Looked up from germline, CDR1 is KGHSH and CDR2 is LQKENI. The CDR3 runs 14 residues. The CDR3 protein is CASSPGRDGNTIYF. Here the CDR3 DNA reads TGTGCCAGCTCACCAGGGAGGGATGGAAACACCATATATTTT.

CDR3 in amino acids: CASGGPFSSGVYNEQFF. CDR3 DNA: TGTGCTAGTGGTGGACCTTTTAGTAGCGGAGTTTACAATGAGCAGTTCTTC. This sequence joins TRBV12-5 and TRBJ2-1; D is possibly TRBD2 (6 bases). Germline lookup yields CDR1 LGHNT and CDR2 FRNRAP. The ends were cut back, 5 bases at V and 4 bases at J, with 21 bases in the middle. This CDR3 is 17 amino acids long.

J is TRBJ1-1 and V is TRBV27, with D possibly being TRBD1 (5 bases). The CDR3 runs to 16 residues. V was trimmed by 3 bases and J by 0 bases, leaving 14 bases between them. Germline CDR1 and CDR2: MNHEY and SMNVEV (reference sequence). Written as DNA, the CDR3 is TGTGCCAGCAGTTTTCAGGGTGTTATAATGAACACTGAAGCTTTCTTT. It encodes CASSFQGVIMNTEAFF.

The chain employs TRBV2 and TRBJ2-7, with TRBD2 matching 7 bases. The V gene's germline CDR1 is SNHLY and CDR2 FYNNEI. The trim removed 6 bases at V and 3 bases at J, leaving 11 bases unmatched. CDR3 length: 15 amino acids. The CDR3 DNA follows: TGTGCCAGCAGACCCGTTGGGGGGGGGTACTACGAGCAGTACTTC. It codes for CASRPVGGGYYEQYF.